This T cell receptor (beta chain) emerged from a study of a mutant IDH1 vaccine in newly diagnosed glioma (dated by TCRdb to about 2021). Concerning the study at large: Eight vaccinations were administered to patients in weeks 1, 3, 5, 7, 11, 15, 19 and 23, corresponding to visits V03 through V10. Vaccination began 4-6 weeks after radiotherapy alone, or alongside temozolomide cycles in the chemotherapy-containing groups. Of the approximately 35 treated patients, about 60% were male and 37.5% were female, and the mean age was approximately 39 years. Prior to enrollment, standard therapy consisting of radiotherapy alone, temozolomide alone, or radiochemotherapy with temozolomide had been administered to patients, with the combination being received by most patients. Peripheral blood was drawn at six visits: V03 (baseline), V05, V07, V10, V12 and V13. Longitudinal TCRB deep sequencing was done for roughly 23 treated patients, wherever samples were available for exploratory analyses. Summary of the overall study and its limitations: Selection of PBMC samples for TCRB deep sequencing was based on availability. The authors stated that sample limitations prevented analyses of patient blood samples from being reproduced. Immune responses induced by the vaccine were seen in over 90% of patients across multiple MHC alleles. No apparent relationship was observed between pseudoprogression and alterations in the top peripheral T cell clonotypes detected by TCRB sequencing.

The time point label, read with the paper, signifies: week 5, during vaccination. Each vaccine dose was 300 ug of a 20-mer mutant IDH1 peptide in Montanide, given subcutaneously with topical imiquimod. Newly diagnosed WHO grade 3 or 4 IDH1-mutant astrocytomas showing loss of nuclear ATRX were present in the donors. The samples were drawn from NOA16, a multicentre, single-arm, open-label phase I trial in Germany that tested a mutant IDH1 peptide vaccine in humans for the first time. Genomic DNA for TCRB sequencing was isolated from EDTA blood with the DNeasy Blood and Tissue Kit. As regards this clone: Its recognized antigen is unknown. No qualities accompany the bases; no much larger clone lies one base away.

Libraries were constructed by the immunoSEQ multiplex PCR assay. The hsTCRB Kit was used according to the manufacturer's protocol to amplify rearranged TCR beta chain sequences. An Illumina MiSeq was used to sequence the TCRB libraries. In the authors' own workflow: The kit vendor's proprietary platform handled demultiplexing, trimming and gene mapping. TCRdb's version of the immuneACCESS table is confined to in-frame rearrangements and falls short of the full clone set. An unresolved V gene accounts for under half of the shortfall where checked; the remainder is of unknown origin. V and J calls plus clone size are reproduced from that table; the DNA served to infer D and trimming. Recorded for this sample are 50,000 to 55,000 clones; around 78% of them occurred a single time. The leading ten clones occupy about 5.2% of the sample. The TCR was taken from a man aged 45-65 years with glioma. Specimen: PBMCs, collected from a glioma patient whose treatment included an IDH1 peptide vaccine.

DNA sequence: TGCGCCAGCACCGGACTAGCGAACACCGGGGAGCTGTTTTTT. Translated, it gives CASTGLANTGELFF. This chain is built from TRBV5-1 and TRBJ2-2, and 7 junctional nucleotides match TRBD2. CDR1 and CDR2, per the germline V gene, are SGHRS and YFSETQ. V is pruned by 6 bases and J by 0 bases, leaving 2 bases of the junction without a gene match. The CDR3 starts with the cysteine, ends with the phenylalanine, and has 14 residues. Just CDR3 DNA is preserved here, 42 bases in frame from base 1.